This paragraph covers one T cell receptor beta chain sequence. Its antigen is still unknown. Primers for the PCR totalled 60 Vbeta and 13 Jbeta. Data came from immunoSEQ multiplex PCR; TCRdb stores just in-frame clones and leaves some out. The table shows 170,000 or so clones, with 75% to 90% occurring only once. The sample belongs to a study of cytomegalovirus exposure and HLA in healthy donors. Background on the study: From donors who were HLA-typed, an early data release held 75 million to 85 million unique TCRs. General study findings and limits: The listing of some 170 TCR beta chains classed them as cytomegalovirus-associated.

Germline assignment: CDR1 ENHRY and CDR2 SYGVKD. This CDR3 comprises 16 residues. Trimming stripped 0 bases from V and 4 bases from J, with 12 bases between. This sequence originates from a man under 40 in good health and CMV-seropositive. Sample: PBMCs. J is TRBJ2-2 and V is TRBV10-3; D perhaps matches TRBD2 (6 bases). The CDR3 bases are TGTGCCATCAGTGAGTCCGCGGGGCGGGGCACCGGGGAGCTGTTTTTT. Protein: CAISESAGRGTGELFF.